A selection of T cell receptor beta chains follows, all from one sample in a study of T cell responses to AZD1222 COVID-19 vaccine. Sequenced by immunoSEQ multiplex PCR; TCRdb stores in-frame clones only, minus some. The sample yields more than 110,000 clones, about 94% seen once. The material sequenced was peripheral blood, taken on day 0 of AZD1222 vaccination. These receptors were collected from an adult in good health. The conserved cysteine and the conserved F or W are not part of the CDR3 here. Each record gives: CDR3 protein, clone size, J gene, V gene. Size values are once, few and many counts, or a class for expanded clones, and some rows have none.

ASSKGLADINEQF NA TRBJ2-1 TRBV27
ASGLGQGYSSGNTIY NA TRBJ1-3 TRBV12-5
ASSPSGTGGSGELF NA TRBJ2-2 TRBV3-1/TRBV3-2
SVAGLSFNEQF NA TRBJ2-1 TRBV29-1
ASSPPLTGRSTEAF once TRBJ1-1 TRBV18
ASGLGLGGRETQY NA TRBJ2-5 TRBV12-5
ASSLLHVAGGGEQY NA TRBJ2-7 TRBV11-2
ATSRGGGTFNQPQH NA TRBJ1-5 TRBV15
ASSWEDQPQH NA TRBJ1-5 TRBV6-6
SVEDRAPNTEAF NA TRBJ1-1 TRBV29-1
ASSAGTGLDYGYT NA TRBJ1-2 TRBV5-6
ASSFRDSSTLPLH NA TRBJ1-6 TRBV5-6
ASSLGDTQY NA TRBJ2-3 TRBV5-5
ASSLRSGNTIY NA TRBJ1-3 TRBV7-6
ASSLESRLAGGEQY NA TRBJ2-7 TRBV7-2
ASSLRLRRTSYNEQF NA TRBJ2-1 TRBV11-2
ASSLVDSYNEQF few TRBJ2-1 TRBV5-4
ASSRDSTNEKLF NA TRBJ1-4 TRBV11-2
ASSGDSSGNTIY NA TRBJ1-3 TRBV9
ASSLAAAEAF NA TRBJ1-1 TRBV7-9
ASSEQEGETQY NA TRBJ2-5 TRBV10-1
ATRKDREDTGELF NA TRBJ2-2 TRBV15
ASSIVVTLVDEKLF NA TRBJ1-4 TRBV19
ASSFSLGGLAVSYEQY NA TRBJ2-7 TRBV7-9
ASSESLAGSYEQY NA TRBJ2-7 TRBV6-1
ASGGGTSRWETQY NA TRBJ2-5 TRBV9
SGGQALTGELF NA TRBJ2-2 TRBV29-1
ASSLVTSGPPHEQF NA TRBJ2-1 TRBV11-1
ASSQAGAGNTIY NA TRBJ1-3 TRBV3-1/TRBV3-2
AWSVGQGYEQY NA TRBJ2-7 TRBV30
ASSIGTSSYEQY NA TRBJ2-7 TRBV25-1
ASSETLSLGGNQPQH few TRBJ1-5 TRBV6-1
ASRFAGTSLDEQF once TRBJ2-1 TRBV11-2
ASSFDPRRINEKLF NA TRBJ1-4 TRBV7-9
ASREDDDSPGYT NA TRBJ1-2 TRBV6-1
ASSESGEQGWQETQY NA TRBJ2-5 TRBV10-1
ARSGAANYGYT once TRBJ1-2 TRBV2
ASSEGRQPQH NA TRBJ1-5 TRBV25-1
SARDGEKLF NA TRBJ1-4 TRBV20-1
ASSPTGRSYGYT NA TRBJ1-2 TRBV18
ASSLGPRTAGNTIY NA TRBJ1-3 TRBV5-1
ASSQNLAERSYNEQF few TRBJ2-1 TRBV3-1/TRBV3-2
ASSLEGQEFYGYT NA TRBJ1-2 TRBV5-1
ASSESKSWENTEAF NA TRBJ1-1 TRBV10-1
ASSDTGGAGNTIY once TRBJ1-3 TRBV19
ASSLLAGVDNEQF NA TRBJ2-1 TRBV3-1/TRBV3-2
ASNDLEVTGELF NA TRBJ2-2 TRBV5-4
ASSQGERLYTEAF NA TRBJ1-1 TRBV3-1/TRBV3-2
ASSANGVEAF NA TRBJ1-1 TRBV2
ASLGQGAGQPQH NA TRBJ1-5 TRBV19
ASSSGTRSSYNEQF NA TRBJ2-1 TRBV5-4
ASKGTGRFGNQPQH NA TRBJ1-5 TRBV19
ASSIQRGMYGYT NA TRBJ1-2 TRBV19
SAWTGNEQF NA TRBJ2-1 TRBV20-1
ASSPGYGTEAF NA TRBJ1-1 TRBV6-5